The clone carrying this TCR beta chain has more than one count but fewer than ten. No antigen is known for it. This specimen comes from a study of T cell repertoires in cytomegalovirus infection. Background on the study: HLA-B-restricted CMV epitopes that are well studied were used alongside recently identified HLA-C-restricted ones. TCR beta signatures that were public indicated CMV infection and matching HLA type. General study results and limits: It was HLA-C-restricted CMV-specific TCR beta clonotypes that dominated the response ex vivo.

This CDR3 region has 16 residues. Germline V gene data show CDR1 as MDHEN and CDR2 as SYDVKM. Trimming took 7 bases from V and 0 from J, leaving 18 bases between them. MiXCR, applied by TCRdb to the reads, yields one record per CDR3 protein. The sample holds hundreds of thousands of distinct CDR3 sequences, approximately 40% seen once. The source material was cultured PBMCs, sampled from culture after CMV antigen stimulation. This sequence originates from a human donor in good health (CMV status not recorded). Some clones in this sample may be carry-over from other donors' samples. The chain recombines TRBV28 with TRBJ1-1, with D perhaps TRBD1 (6 bases). CDR3 nucleotide sequence: TGTGCCAGCACCCAATTAAGGGGGTACTTGAACACTGAAGCTTTCTTT. Its translation: CASTQLRGYLNTEAFF.